The clone carrying this T cell receptor (beta chain) was seen more than once but under ten times. This record comes from a study of human T cells and chemical hapten exposure. Study-level background: An area of 2 cm by 2 cm on upper inner arm skin received 2% DPC for sensitization. A mostly female patient group had alopecia areata, totalis or universalis.

This sample's time point: patch test 1, 2 weeks after DPC sensitization. The sample's treatment: therapeutic diphenylcyclopropenone sensitization with weekly scalp DPC. Blood draws came before every patch-test application. MiXCR, applied by TCRdb to the RACE reads, yields one record per CDR3 protein. The repertoire includes some 340,000 distinct CDR3 sequences, 6% to 8.5% of them detected once, and 8% to 9% sits in the top ten. Germline CDR1 is SGHVS and CDR2 is FQNEAQ. V lost 2 bases and J lost 5, with 18 bases in between. There are 16 residues in the CDR3. This material consisted of whole blood, taken in connection with sensitization to the hapten diphenylcyclopropenone (DPC). This sequence joins TRBV7-8 and TRBJ2-5, with D possibly matching TRBD1 (5 bases). The source is a woman aged 18-29 years with alopecia areata. Some clones in this sample may be carry-over from other donors' samples. The CDR3 sequence: CASSLPPGLKGETQYF. Written as DNA, the CDR3 is TGTGCCAGCAGCTTACCCCCGGGCCTAAAGGGGGAGACCCAGTACTTC.